Following are 3 T cell receptor beta chains from one sample sequenced in a study of blood T cells in healthy people across ages. For the second PCR, which ran for about 7 to 11 cycles, a sample-barcoded 5' primer and a J-beta primer mix were used. Each CDR3 protein is one row after TCRdb ran MiXCR on the 5' RACE reads. The sample has hundreds of thousands of distinct CDR3 sequences; less than 60% are singletons. What was sequenced was blood. The origin of the receptors is an elderly man in good health.

CDR3 sequence: CASSFEGGAKDEQYF. In DNA form, the CDR3 reads TGTGCCAGCAGCTTCGAAGGAGGGGCAAAGGACGAGCAGTACTTC. J is TRBJ2-7 and V is TRBV6-5; a weak D match, TRBD2 (6 bases). The CDR3 sequence is 15 residues long. Trimming left V 6 bases short and J 5 bases short, with 20 bases between. Germline V gene data show CDR1 as MNHEY and CDR2 as SVGAGI.

The chain is built from TRBV21-1 and TRBJ2-7; no DNA check was done on the table's D call, TRBD1. TRBV21-1 is deemed a pseudogene. This CDR3 spans 14 amino acids. The chain's CDR3 is CASSKVRGTYEQYF. As DNA, the CDR3 is TGTGCCAGCAGCAAAGTCCGGGGTACCTACGAGCAGTACTTC.

This chain uses TRBV7-2 with TRBJ1-2, with D hard to call. The ends were cut back, 8 bases at V and 6 bases at J, with 19 bases in the middle. Germline V gives CDR1 SGHTA, CDR2 FQGNSA. The CDR3 spans 14 residues. The CDR3 sequence: CASGARFSLNGYTF. CDR3 nucleotide sequence: TGTGCCAGCGGAGCTCGATTTTCTCTCAATGGCTACACCTTC.